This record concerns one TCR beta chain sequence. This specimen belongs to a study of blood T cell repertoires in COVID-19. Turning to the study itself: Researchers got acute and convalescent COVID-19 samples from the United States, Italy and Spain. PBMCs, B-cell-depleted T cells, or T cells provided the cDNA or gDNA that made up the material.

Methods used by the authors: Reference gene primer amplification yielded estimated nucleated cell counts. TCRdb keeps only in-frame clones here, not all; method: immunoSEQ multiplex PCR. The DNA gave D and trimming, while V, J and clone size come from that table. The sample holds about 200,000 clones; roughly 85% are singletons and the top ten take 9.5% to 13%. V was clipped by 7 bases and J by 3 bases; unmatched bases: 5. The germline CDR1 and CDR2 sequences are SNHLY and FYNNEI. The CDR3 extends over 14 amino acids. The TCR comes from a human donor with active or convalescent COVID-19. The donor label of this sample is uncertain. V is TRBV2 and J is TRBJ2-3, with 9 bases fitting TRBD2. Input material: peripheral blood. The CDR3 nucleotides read TGTGCCAGCACCGGCGGGAGGGGAACAGATACGCAGTATTTT. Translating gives CASTGGRGTDTQYF.